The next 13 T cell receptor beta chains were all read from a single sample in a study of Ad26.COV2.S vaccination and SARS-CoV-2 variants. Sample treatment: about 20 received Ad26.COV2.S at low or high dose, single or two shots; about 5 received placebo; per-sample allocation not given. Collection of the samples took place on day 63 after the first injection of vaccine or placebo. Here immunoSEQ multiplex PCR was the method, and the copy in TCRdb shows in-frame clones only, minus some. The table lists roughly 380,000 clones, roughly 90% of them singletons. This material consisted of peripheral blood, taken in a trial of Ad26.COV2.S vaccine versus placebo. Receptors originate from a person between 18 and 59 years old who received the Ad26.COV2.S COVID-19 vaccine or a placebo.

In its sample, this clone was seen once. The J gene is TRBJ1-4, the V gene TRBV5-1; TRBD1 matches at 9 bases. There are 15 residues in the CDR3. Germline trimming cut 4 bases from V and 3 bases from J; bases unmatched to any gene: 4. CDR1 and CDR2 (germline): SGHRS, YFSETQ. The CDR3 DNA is TGCGCCAGCAGCGCCGGGACAGGGTCTAATGAAAAACTGTTTTTT. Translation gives CASSAGTGSNEKLFF.

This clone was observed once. The CDR3 region is CASSQESRDSYEQYF. Here the CDR3 DNA reads TGCGCCAGCAGCCAAGAATCCAGGGACTCCTACGAGCAGTACTTC. The gene calls are TRBV4-1 and TRBJ2-7; TRBD1 is a possible D gene (5 bases). This CDR3 comprises 15 residues. The germline V gene has CDR1 MGHRA and CDR2 YSYEKL. Trimming cost V 0 bases and J 0 bases, with 9 bases left between them.

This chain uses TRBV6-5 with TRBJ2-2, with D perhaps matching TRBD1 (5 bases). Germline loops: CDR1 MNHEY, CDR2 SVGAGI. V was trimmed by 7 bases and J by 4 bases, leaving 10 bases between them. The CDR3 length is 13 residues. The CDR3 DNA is TGTGCCAGCAATAAAAGGGGCACCGGGGAGCTGTTTTTT. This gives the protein CASNKRGTGELFF.

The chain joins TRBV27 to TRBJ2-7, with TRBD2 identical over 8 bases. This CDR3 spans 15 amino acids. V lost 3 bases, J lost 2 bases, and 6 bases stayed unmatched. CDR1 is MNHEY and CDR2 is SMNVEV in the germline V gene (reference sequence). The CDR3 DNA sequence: TGTGCCAGCAGTTTGTCTTTAGCGGGGACCTACGAGCAGTACTTC. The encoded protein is CASSLSLAGTYEQYF.

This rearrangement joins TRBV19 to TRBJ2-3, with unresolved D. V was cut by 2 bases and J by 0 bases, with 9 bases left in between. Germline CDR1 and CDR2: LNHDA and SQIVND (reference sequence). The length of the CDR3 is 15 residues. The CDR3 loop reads CASSIMQSSTDTQYF. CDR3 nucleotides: TGTGCCAGTAGTATAATGCAGAGCAGCACAGATACGCAGTATTTT.

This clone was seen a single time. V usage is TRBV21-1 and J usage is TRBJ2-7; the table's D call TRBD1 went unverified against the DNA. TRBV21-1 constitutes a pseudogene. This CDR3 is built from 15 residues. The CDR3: CASIDIKPGPHEQYF. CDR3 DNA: TGTGCCAGCATCGACATCAAGCCAGGCCCCCACGAGCAGTACTTC.

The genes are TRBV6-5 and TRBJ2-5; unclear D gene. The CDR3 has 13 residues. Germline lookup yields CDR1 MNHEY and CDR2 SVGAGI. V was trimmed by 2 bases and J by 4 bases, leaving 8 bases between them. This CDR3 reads CASSYGARETQYF. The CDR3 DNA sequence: TGTGCCAGCAGTTACGGAGCGAGAGAGACCCAGTACTTC.

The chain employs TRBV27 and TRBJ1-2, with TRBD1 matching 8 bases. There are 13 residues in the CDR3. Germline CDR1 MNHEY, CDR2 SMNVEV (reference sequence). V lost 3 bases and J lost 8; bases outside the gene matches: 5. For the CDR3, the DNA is TGTGCCAGCAGTTTTATGACAGGGGAAGGCTACACCTTC. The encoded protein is CASSFMTGEGYTF.

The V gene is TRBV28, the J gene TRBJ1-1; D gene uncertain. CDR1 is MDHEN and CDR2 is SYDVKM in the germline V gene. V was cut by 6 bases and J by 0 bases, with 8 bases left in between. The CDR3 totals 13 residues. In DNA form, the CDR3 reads TGTGCCAGCAGGGTGTCCATGAACACTGAAGCTTTCTTT. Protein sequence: CASRVSMNTEAFF.

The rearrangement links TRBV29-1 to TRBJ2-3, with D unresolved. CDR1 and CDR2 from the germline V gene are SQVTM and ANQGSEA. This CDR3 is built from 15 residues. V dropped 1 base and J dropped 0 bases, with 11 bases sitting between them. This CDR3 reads CSVEGPEPSTDTQYF. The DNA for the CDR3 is TGCAGCGTTGAAGGACCCGAACCGAGCACAGATACGCAGTATTTT.

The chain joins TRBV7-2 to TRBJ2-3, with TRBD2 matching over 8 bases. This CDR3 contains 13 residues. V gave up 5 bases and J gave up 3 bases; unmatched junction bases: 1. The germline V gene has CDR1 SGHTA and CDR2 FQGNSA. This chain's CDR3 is CASSPGGTDTQYF. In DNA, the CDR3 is TGTGCCAGCAGCCCGGGGGGGACAGATACGCAGTATTTT.

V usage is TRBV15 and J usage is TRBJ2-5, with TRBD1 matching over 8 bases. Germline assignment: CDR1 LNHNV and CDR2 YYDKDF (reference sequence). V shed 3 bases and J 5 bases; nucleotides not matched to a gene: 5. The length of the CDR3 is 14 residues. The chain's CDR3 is CATSSRGRGETQYF. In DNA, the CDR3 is TGTGCCACCAGCAGCAGGGGGCGCGGGGAGACCCAGTACTTC.

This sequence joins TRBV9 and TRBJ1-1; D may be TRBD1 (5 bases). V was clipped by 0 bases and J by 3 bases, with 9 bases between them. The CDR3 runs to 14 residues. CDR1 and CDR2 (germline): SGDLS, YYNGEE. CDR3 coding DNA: TGTGCCAGCAGCGTAGGGGGGGACGACACTGAAGCTTTCTTT. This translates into CASSVGGDDTEAFF.